Listed below are T cell receptor beta chains from one sample, sequenced in a study of blood T cell repertoires in COVID-19. Measured with immunoSEQ multiplex PCR; TCRdb has only the in-frame clones, and not every one. The table has about 240,000 clones, over 75% seen once. The sequencing input was peripheral blood. Receptors were obtained from a man in his thirties or forties who had recovered from COVID-19. The CDR3 runs from the conserved cysteine through the conserved F or W. D genes are given only for firm matches. Clone size, where shown, is once, few, many, or a class for clones that have expanded.

d_call	v_call	clone_size	j_call	cdr3_length	cdr3_nt	cdr3_aa
-	TRBV7-2	-	TRBJ2-7	13	TGTGCCAGCAGCTCCCGACAGGACTACGAGCAGTACTTC	CASSSRQDYEQYF
-	TRBV7-3	-	TRBJ1-2	13	TGTGCCAGCAGCCCGGGCGGGTCGGTTCCCTACACCTTC	CASSPGGSVPYTF
-	TRBV2	-	TRBJ1-3	14	TGTGCCAGCAGTGAAAACCGGCTAGGGGACACCATATATTTT	CASSENRLGDTIYF
-	TRBV4-1	few	TRBJ1-1	14	TGCGCCAGCAGTCCTCAGGAGGGGAACACTGAAGCTTTCTTT	CASSPQEGNTEAFF
-	TRBV7-9	-	TRBJ1-1	15	TGTGCCAGCAGCCCCGGACTGTTCATGAACACTGAAGCTTTCTTT	CASSPGLFMNTEAFF
-	TRBV7-9	-	TRBJ1-3	15	TGTGCCAGCAGCTTAGCGGGGGGAGCTGGAAACACCATATATTTT	CASSLAGGAGNTIYF
-	TRBV7-3	-	TRBJ2-5	14	TGTGCCAGCAGCTTAATGGACAACAAAGAGACCCAGTACTTC	CASSLMDNKETQYF
-	TRBV5-1	-	TRBJ2-7	13	TGCGCCAGCAGCTTGATGGACAGCTACGAGCAGTACTTC	CASSLMDSYEQYF
TRBD1	TRBV28	-	TRBJ1-2	17	TGTGCCAGCAGCCAGCAGAAATACGACAGGGGGATCTATGGCTACACCTTC	CASSQQKYDRGIYGYTF
-	TRBV5-4	-	TRBJ2-1	12	TGTGCCAGCAGCCTCGTAGCAAATGAGCAGTTCTTC	CASSLVANEQFF
TRBD1	TRBV29-1	-	TRBJ1-1	12	TGCAGCGTCATGACAGGGCTCGGTGAAGCTTTCTTT	CSVMTGLGEAFF
-	TRBV12-5	-	TRBJ1-2	17	TGTGCTAGTGGTTTGGTACGGGATTTCGACGCAACCTATGGCTACACCTTC	CASGLVRDFDATYGYTF
-	TRBV2	-	TRBJ2-1	13	TGTGCCAGCAGTCTGGACAGAGAGAATGAGCAGTTCTTC	CASSLDRENEQFF
-	TRBV10-3	few	TRBJ1-2	13	TGTGCCATCAGTGAGTCAGGGGACTATGGCTACACCTTC	CAISESGDYGYTF
TRBD2	TRBV2	-	TRBJ2-3	14	TGTGCCAGCAGCCCAAGGACTAGCGGGGGTACGCAGTATTTT	CASSPRTSGGTQYF
-	TRBV7-2	few	TRBJ1-2	13	TGTGCCAGCAGCGTTCCAGGGGACTATGGCTACACCTTC	CASSVPGDYGYTF
TRBD1	TRBV5-4	-	TRBJ2-5	14	TGTGCCAGCAGCTCCCAGGACAGGGCCGAGACCCAGTACTTC	CASSSQDRAETQYF
-	TRBV11-3	-	TRBJ2-3	13	TGTGCCAGCAGTTCCGTTCCCACAGATACGCAGTATTTT	CASSSVPTDTQYF
TRBD2	TRBV6-1	few	TRBJ2-3	16	TGTGCCAGCAGTGAGCGGATTGGACTAGCGTCAGATACGCAGTATTTT	CASSERIGLASDTQYF
TRBD1	TRBV5-1	once	TRBJ1-1	15	TGCGCCAGCAACTGGGTAACAGGGGGCGCCTCTGAAGCTTTCTTT	CASNWVTGGASEAFF
-	TRBV7-9	-	TRBJ1-3	14	TGTGCCAGCTTTTCCGGAGAATCTGGAAACACCATATATTTT	CASFSGESGNTIYF
-	TRBV19	-	TRBJ2-3	13	TGTGCCAGTTCGGTACCTAGCACAGATACGCAGTATTTT	CASSVPSTDTQYF